The 7 T cell receptor beta chains reported below all come from one sample, sequenced in a study of CD8+ T cells in alopecia areata. It was cDNA, reverse transcribed from extracted RNA, that served as the sequencing template. Clones were read by immunoSEQ multiplex PCR, and TCRdb kept only the in-frame ones, dropping some. The top ten hold approximately 3.6% of the sample, which has 100,000 to 120,000 clones, roughly 56% seen once. The treatment denotes: oral pan-JAK inhibitor, 5-10 mg twice daily. The sequencing used CD4+ T cells sorted from blood, collected at week 24, from a patient treated with tofacitinib. These receptors originate from a human donor with alopecia areata.

This chain connects TRBV30 to TRBJ1-2; TRBD1 matches 8 bases. From germline, CDR1 is GTSNPN and CDR2 SVGIG (reference sequence). The CDR3 extends over 13 amino acids. V was clipped by 3 bases and J by 4 bases; unmatched bases: 4. CDR3 coding DNA: TGTGCCTGGAGGGAAGACAGGGGCTATGGCTACACCTTC. Protein: CAWREDRGYGYTF.

The chain couples TRBV4-3 to TRBJ1-6; the match to TRBD1 covers 8 bases. Germline V gene sequence: CDR1 LGHNA, CDR2 YSLEER. The CDR3 is 16 amino acids. Losses at the gene ends were 0 bases for V and 10 bases for J; bases not matched to a gene: 8. This CDR3 is CASSQEEDRAASPLHF. CDR3 nucleotide sequence: TGCGCCAGCAGCCAAGAGGAGGACAGGGCAGCCTCACCCCTCCACTTT.

The genes are TRBV30 and TRBJ2-5; perhaps TRBD1 as D (6 bases). Trimming stripped 0 bases from V and 5 bases from J, with 10 bases between. CDR3 size: 13 residues. CDR1 GTSNPN and CDR2 SVGIG come from the germline V gene (reference sequence). CDR3 protein: CAWSVLRGETQYF. The CDR3 DNA follows: TGTGCCTGGAGTGTACTAAGGGGGGAGACCCAGTACTTC.

This clone showed up just a few times. The chain carries TRBV29-1 and TRBJ2-4; 9 bases match TRBD2. The trim removed 5 bases at V and 3 bases at J, leaving 8 bases unmatched. Germline CDR1 is SQVTM and CDR2 is ANQGSEA. The CDR3 consists of 15 residues. CDR3 loop: CSVSGTSLGKNIQYF. CDR3 nucleotides: TGCAGCGTTTCCGGGACTAGCCTTGGCAAAAACATTCAGTACTTC. Looking up the rest from reference TRBV29-1 and TRBJ2-4 gives the full variable domain: SAVISQKPSRDICQRGTSLTIQCQVDSQVTMMFWYRQQPGQSLTLIATANQGSEATYESGFVIDKFPISRPNLTFSTLTVSNMSPEDSSIYLCSVSGTSLGKNIQYFGAGTRLSVL.

V usage is TRBV2 and J usage is TRBJ1-5, with a tentative D call TRBD1 (6 bases). V dropped 7 bases and J dropped 7 bases, with 14 bases sitting between them. Germline V gene data show CDR1 as SNHLY and CDR2 as FYNNEI. The CDR3 totals 13 residues. The CDR3: CASTSDSGQPQHF. In DNA form, the CDR3 reads TGTGCCAGCACCTCGGACAGTGGGCAGCCCCAGCATTTT.

The chain employs TRBV6-6 and TRBJ1-5, with a weak D call TRBD1 (5 bases). Trimming took 6 bases from V and 3 from J, leaving 9 bases between them. Germline loops: CDR1 MNHNY, CDR2 SVGAGI (reference sequence). This CDR3 has 13 amino acids. The chain's CDR3 is CASRRQINQPQHF. The CDR3 DNA follows: TGTGCCAGCAGGAGACAGATCAATCAGCCCCAGCATTTT.

The V gene is TRBV6-9, the J gene TRBJ1-1; D is perhaps TRBD1 (5 bases). This CDR3 spans 13 amino acids. Deletions cut 6 bases from V and 5 bases from J, with 13 bases between. CDR1 MNHGY and CDR2 SVAAGI come from the germline V gene. The CDR3 bases are TGTGCCAGCAGGGAGACGGACATTACTGAAGCTTTCTTT. The encoded protein is CASRETDITEAFF.